These 11 T cell receptor beta chains came from one sample sequenced in a study of T-cell memory formation after mild COVID-19. A single record per CDR3 protein comes from TCRdb applying MiXCR to the 5' RACE reads. The sample shows about 90,000 distinct CDR3 sequences, around an eighth of them seen only once. Specimen: PBMCs or a T cell subset sorted from them (not recorded which). These receptors were obtained from an adult woman who had mild COVID-19 (a few samples of this study predate the infection). Cell type and time point are not known.

There are a few counts of this clonotype. The chain has TRBV20-1 and TRBJ2-7; D not certain. V gave up 4 bases and J gave up 2 bases, with 12 bases separating them. There are 13 residues in the CDR3. Germline CDR1 reads DFQATT; CDR2 reads SNEGSKA (reference sequence). CDR3 residues: CSAKARPTYEQYF. The CDR3 coding sequence is TGCAGTGCTAAAGCCCGCCCGACCTACGAGCAGTACTTC.

This chain joins TRBV2 and TRBJ2-1, with unresolved D. CDR1 and CDR2 from the germline V gene are SNHLY and FYNNEI. V was trimmed by 9 bases and J by 9 bases, leaving 30 bases between them. The CDR3 spans 17 residues. This CDR3 reads CASHTPDPLAPGGEQFF. DNA for the CDR3: TGTGCCAGTCACACTCCCGACCCGTTAGCACCGGGCGGTGAGCAGTTCTTC.

The chain is built from TRBV20-1 and TRBJ1-1, with TRBD1 matching 11 bases. This CDR3 has 17 residues. The ends lost 0 bases at V and 5 bases at J; junction bases unmatched: 11. Per the germline V gene, CDR1 is DFQATT and CDR2 is SNEGSKA (reference sequence). CDR3 DNA: TGCAGTGCTAGAGATGTCGGGACAGGGGGACCCAAAACTGAAGCTTTCTTT. Its protein is CSARDVGTGGPKTEAFF.

This clonotype was seen ten or more times. V and J are TRBV7-9 and TRBJ2-7; no reliable D call. Trimming took 5 bases from V and 1 from J, leaving 9 bases between them. This CDR3 has 13 amino acids. CDR1 and CDR2 (germline): SEHNR, FQNEAQ (reference sequence). The CDR3 region is CASSLLQSYEQYF. In DNA form, the CDR3 reads TGTGCCAGCAGCCTTCTTCAGTCCTACGAGCAGTACTTC.

The V and J genes are TRBV9 and TRBJ2-7; D not certain. V gave up 0 bases and J gave up 3 bases, with 13 bases separating them. Germline assignment: CDR1 SGDLS and CDR2 YYNGEE. CDR3 length: 15 residues. DNA of the CDR3: TGTGCCAGCAGCGTAGGTCCCGGGTTGGGCTACGAGCAGTACTTC. Its protein product is CASSVGPGLGYEQYF.

The chain links TRBV5-1 to TRBJ2-3, with 8 positions matching TRBD2. The CDR3 has 17 amino acids. V was pared by 3 bases and J by 2 bases, with 11 bases of the junction left unmatched. Germline-derived CDR1 and CDR2 are SGHRS and YFSETQ. CDR3 region: CASSSEILAVHTDTQYF. CDR3 bases: TGCGCCAGCAGCTCTGAAATACTAGCGGTACACACAGATACGCAGTATTTT.

This clonotype has only a few counts. The V call is TRBV27, the J call TRBJ1-2, with 9 nucleotides matching TRBD1. Per the germline V gene, CDR1 is MNHEY and CDR2 is SMNVEV (reference sequence). This CDR3 is built from 13 residues. V shed 0 bases, J shed 14 bases, and the junction held 7 bases outside the gene matches. The CDR3 here is CASSLSIGTGSTF. The DNA for the CDR3 is TGTGCCAGCAGTTTATCGATTGGGACAGGGAGTACCTTC.

This clonotype was counted a few times. The genes are TRBV5-5 and TRBJ1-6; no definite D call. The V and J ends lost 0 bases and 9 bases respectively, with 7 bases between them. Germline CDR1 and CDR2: SGHKS and YYEKEE (reference sequence). The CDR3 extends over 13 amino acids. CDR3 DNA: TGTGCCAGCAGCTTGGACAGTTTTTCACCCCTCCACTTT. It encodes CASSLDSFSPLHF.

This clonotype appeared a single time. This chain connects TRBV7-9 to TRBJ2-1; D possibly corresponds to TRBD2 (6 bases). Germline V gene lookup returns CDR1 SEHNR and CDR2 FQNEAQ (reference sequence). This CDR3 contains 17 residues. Trimming pared 5 bases from V and 0 bases from J, leaving 17 bases between. The CDR3: CASSPIAETSSYNEQFF. CDR3 coding DNA: TGTGCCAGCAGCCCCATAGCGGAGACGAGCTCCTACAATGAGCAGTTCTTC.

This chain joins TRBV20-1 and TRBJ2-7, with 14 bases matching TRBD2. The CDR3 has 16 residues. Trimming took 5 bases from V and 3 from J; bases not matched to a gene: 9. The germline V gene has CDR1 DFQATT and CDR2 SNEGSKA (reference sequence). CDR3 in amino acids: CSAAGTSGGPFYEQYF. The CDR3 bases are TGCAGTGCTGCAGGGACTAGCGGGGGCCCTTTCTACGAGCAGTACTTC.

The CDR3 loop reads CASSPLGREGAGGYTF. Written as DNA, the CDR3 is TGCGCCAGCAGCCCCCTCGGGCGAGAGGGGGCGGGAGGCTACACCTTC. The chain couples TRBV4-1 to TRBJ1-2, with 7 bases lining up with TRBD1. Unmatched junction bases numbered 16, after V lost 4 bases and J lost 8 bases. The germline V gene has CDR1 MGHRA and CDR2 YSYEKL. The length of the CDR3 is 16 residues.